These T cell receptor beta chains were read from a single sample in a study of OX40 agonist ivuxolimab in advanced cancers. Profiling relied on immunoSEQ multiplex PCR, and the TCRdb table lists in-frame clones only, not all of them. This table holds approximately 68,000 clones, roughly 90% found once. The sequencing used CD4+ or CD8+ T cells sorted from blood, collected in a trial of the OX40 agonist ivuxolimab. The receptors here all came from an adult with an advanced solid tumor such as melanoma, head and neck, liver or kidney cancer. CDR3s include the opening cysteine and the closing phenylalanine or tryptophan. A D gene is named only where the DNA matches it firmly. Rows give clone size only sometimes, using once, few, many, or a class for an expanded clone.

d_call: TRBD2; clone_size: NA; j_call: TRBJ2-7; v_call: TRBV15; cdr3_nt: TGTGCCACCTACGCCGGGGGGGAGCAGTACTTC; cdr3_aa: CATYAGGEQYF
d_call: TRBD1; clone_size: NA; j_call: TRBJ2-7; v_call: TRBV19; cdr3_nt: TGTGCCAGTAGTATGATGGCAGGGGGCTTCCAGTACTTC; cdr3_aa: CASSMMAGGFQYF
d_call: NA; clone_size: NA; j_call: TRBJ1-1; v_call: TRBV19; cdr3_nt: TGTGCCAGCGCGATGGAATCGACGGAGGCAATGAACACTGAAGCTTTCTTT; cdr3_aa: CASAMESTEAMNTEAFF
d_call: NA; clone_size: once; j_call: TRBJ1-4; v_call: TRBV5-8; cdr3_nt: TGTGCCAGCAGCTTGGACCGGGACTACGGAGAAAAACTGTTTTTT; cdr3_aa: CASSLDRDYGEKLFF
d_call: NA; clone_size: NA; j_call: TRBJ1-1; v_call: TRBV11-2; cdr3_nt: TGTGCCAGCACCCTTTATGCAAACACTGAAGCTTTCTTT; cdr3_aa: CASTLYANTEAFF
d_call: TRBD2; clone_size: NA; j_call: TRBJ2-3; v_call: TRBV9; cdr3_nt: TGTGCCAGCAGCGTAGGGCTAGCGGACACAGATACGCAGTATTTT; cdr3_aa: CASSVGLADTDTQYF
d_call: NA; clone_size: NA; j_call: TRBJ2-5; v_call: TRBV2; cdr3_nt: TGTGCCAGCAGTGAAGAGGCAGGGGCTGGGGAGACCCAGTACTTC; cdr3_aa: CASSEEAGAGETQYF
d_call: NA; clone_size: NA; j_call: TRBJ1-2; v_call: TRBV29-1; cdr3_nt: TGCAGCGTTGAACGGCGGCTTAACTATGGCTACACCTTC; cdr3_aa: CSVERRLNYGYTF
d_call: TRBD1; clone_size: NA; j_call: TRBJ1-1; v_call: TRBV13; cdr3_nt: TGTGCCAGCAGCTTCGGACAGGGAGGGACTGAAGCTTTCTTT; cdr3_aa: CASSFGQGGTEAFF
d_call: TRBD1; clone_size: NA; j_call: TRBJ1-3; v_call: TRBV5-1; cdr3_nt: TGCGCCACCAGACCTGACAGGGGGCCAGGAAACACCATATATTTT; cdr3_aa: CATRPDRGPGNTIYF
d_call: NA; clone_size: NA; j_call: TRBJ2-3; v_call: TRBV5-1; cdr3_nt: TGCGCCAGCAGCAACGAGGATTCTAGCACAGATACGCAGTATTTT; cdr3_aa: CASSNEDSSTDTQYF
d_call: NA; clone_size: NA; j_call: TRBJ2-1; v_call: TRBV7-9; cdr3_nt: TGTGCCAGCAGCTTATCGCCGGGACTCCTAGACTACAATGAGCAGTTCTTC; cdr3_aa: CASSLSPGLLDYNEQFF
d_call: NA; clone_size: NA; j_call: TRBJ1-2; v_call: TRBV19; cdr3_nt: TGTGCCAGTAGCGCCGGTTCTGGCTATGGCTACACCTTC; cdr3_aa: CASSAGSGYGYTF
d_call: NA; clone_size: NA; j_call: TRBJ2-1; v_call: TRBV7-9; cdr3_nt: TGTGCCAGCAGCTCCCCCGCTGAGCAGTTCTTC; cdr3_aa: CASSSPAEQFF
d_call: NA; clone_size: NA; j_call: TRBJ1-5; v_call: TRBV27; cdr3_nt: TGTGCCAGCAGTGTAGACAGTTACAATCAGCCCCAGCATTTT; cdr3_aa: CASSVDSYNQPQHF
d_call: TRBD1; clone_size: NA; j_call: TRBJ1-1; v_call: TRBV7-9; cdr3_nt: TGTGCCAGCAGCAGGACAGGGGTGAACACTGAAGCTTTCTTT; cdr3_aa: CASSRTGVNTEAFF
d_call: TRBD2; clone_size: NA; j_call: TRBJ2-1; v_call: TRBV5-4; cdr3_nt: TGTGCCAGCAGCTTGGGTGGGGAGGGGACGGATGAGCAGTTCTTC; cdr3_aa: CASSLGGEGTDEQFF
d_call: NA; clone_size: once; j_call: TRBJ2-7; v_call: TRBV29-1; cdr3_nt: TGCAGCGTTGAGGGGGGCTTCTACGAGCAGTACTTC; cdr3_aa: CSVEGGFYEQYF
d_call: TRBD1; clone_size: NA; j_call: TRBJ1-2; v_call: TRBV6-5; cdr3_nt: TGTGCCAGCAGTTACGAACCAGGGGGCCGGAACTATGGCTACACCTTC; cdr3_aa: CASSYEPGGRNYGYTF
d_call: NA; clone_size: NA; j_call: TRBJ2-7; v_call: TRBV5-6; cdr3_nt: TGTGCCAGCAGCTTAAGCGTCGGGGAGCAGTACTTC; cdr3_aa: CASSLSVGEQYF
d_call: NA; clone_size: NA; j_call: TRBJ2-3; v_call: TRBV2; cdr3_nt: TGTGCCTTCACGATCATAGGGGCAGATACGCAGTATTTT; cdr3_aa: CAFTIIGADTQYF
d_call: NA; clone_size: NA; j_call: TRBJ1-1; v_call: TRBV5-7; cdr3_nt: TGTGCCACCCTCCGGGTAGGGGCCACTGAAGCTTTCTTT; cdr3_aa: CATLRVGATEAFF
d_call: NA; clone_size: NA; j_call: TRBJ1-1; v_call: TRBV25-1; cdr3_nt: TGTGCCAGCAGTGCAGGACTGGGCACTGAAGCTTTCTTT; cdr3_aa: CASSAGLGTEAFF
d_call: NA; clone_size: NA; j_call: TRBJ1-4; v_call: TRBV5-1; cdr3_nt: TGCGCCAGCAGCCTGCCCGGTGGTAATGAAAAACTGTTTTTT; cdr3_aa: CASSLPGGNEKLFF
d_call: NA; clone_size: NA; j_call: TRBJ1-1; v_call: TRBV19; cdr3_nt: TGTGCCAGTAGTATTACAGGTACGAACACTGAAGCTTTCTTT; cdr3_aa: CASSITGTNTEAFF
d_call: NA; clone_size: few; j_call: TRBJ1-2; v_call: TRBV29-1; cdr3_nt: TGCAGCGTTGAAGATTTGGGACCGTATGGCTACACCTTC; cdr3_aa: CSVEDLGPYGYTF
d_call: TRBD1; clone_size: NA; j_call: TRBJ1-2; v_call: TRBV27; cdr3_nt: TGTGCCAGCAGTTTATCGGTGGTTGACAGGGGGCTGGGCTATGGCTACACCTTC; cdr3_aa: CASSLSVVDRGLGYGYTF
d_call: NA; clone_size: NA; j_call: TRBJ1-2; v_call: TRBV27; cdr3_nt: TGTGCCAGCAGCCCACAGCTTCCTAACTATGGCTACACCTTC; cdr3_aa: CASSPQLPNYGYTF
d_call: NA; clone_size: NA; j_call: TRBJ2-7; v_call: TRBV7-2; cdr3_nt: TGTGCCAGCACCGACGATGTGTACGAGCAGTACTTC; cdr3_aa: CASTDDVYEQYF
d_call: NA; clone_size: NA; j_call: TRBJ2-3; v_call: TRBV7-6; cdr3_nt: TGTGCCAGCACCTCTGGGGCAGGGGAAGCAGATACGCAGTATTTT; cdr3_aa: CASTSGAGEADTQYF
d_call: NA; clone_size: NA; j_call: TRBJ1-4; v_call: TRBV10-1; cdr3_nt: TGCGCCAGCAGTGAGGGCTGGGCTAATGAAAAACTGTTTTTT; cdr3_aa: CASSEGWANEKLFF
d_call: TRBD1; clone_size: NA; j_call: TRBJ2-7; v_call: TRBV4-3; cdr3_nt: TGCGCCAGCAGCGAACGGGGACAGGGATATCTCGGCGAGCAGTACTTC; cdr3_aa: CASSERGQGYLGEQYF
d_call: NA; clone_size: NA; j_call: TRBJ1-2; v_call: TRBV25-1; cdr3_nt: TGTGCCAGCAGTGCCCCAGGGGATTACGACGGCTACACCTTC; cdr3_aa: CASSAPGDYDGYTF
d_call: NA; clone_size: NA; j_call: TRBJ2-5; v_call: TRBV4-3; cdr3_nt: TGCGCCAGCAGCCAAGGTCCCCTTTCGGGATCAAATCAAGAGACCCAGTACTTC; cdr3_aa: CASSQGPLSGSNQETQYF
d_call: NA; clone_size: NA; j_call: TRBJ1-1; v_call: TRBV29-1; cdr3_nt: TGCAGCGTTGTAAGCCAGAACACTGAAGCTTTCTTT; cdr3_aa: CSVVSQNTEAFF
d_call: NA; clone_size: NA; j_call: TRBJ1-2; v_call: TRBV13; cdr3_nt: TGTGCCAGCAGCTTAGCTGGGGCCGTTTATGGCTACACCTTC; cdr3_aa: CASSLAGAVYGYTF
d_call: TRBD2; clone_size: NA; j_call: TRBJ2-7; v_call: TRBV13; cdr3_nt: TGTGCCAGCAGCTTGATAGCGGGGGGTTCCTACGAGCAGTACTTC; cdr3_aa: CASSLIAGGSYEQYF
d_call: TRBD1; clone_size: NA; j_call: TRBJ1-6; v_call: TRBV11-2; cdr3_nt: TGTGCCAGCAGCTTATCCCAGACAGGGGAGTGGAATTCACCCCTCCACTTT; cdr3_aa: CASSLSQTGEWNSPLHF
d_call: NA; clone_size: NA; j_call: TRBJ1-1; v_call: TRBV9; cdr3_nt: TGTGCCAGCAGCGTAGCTTTGAGGGGTGGAGTGGAGGCTTTCTTT; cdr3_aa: CASSVALRGGVEAFF
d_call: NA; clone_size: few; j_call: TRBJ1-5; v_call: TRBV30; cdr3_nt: TGTGCCTGGAGTACCACCAGTAGCAATCAGCCCCAGCATTTT; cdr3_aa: CAWSTTSSNQPQHF
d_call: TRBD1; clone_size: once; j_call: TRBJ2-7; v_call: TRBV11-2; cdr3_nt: TGTGCCAGCAGCCGGGGGACAGGTTCCTACGAGCAGTACTTC; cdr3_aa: CASSRGTGSYEQYF
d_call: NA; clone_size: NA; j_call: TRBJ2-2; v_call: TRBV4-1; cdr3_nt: TGCGCCAGCAGCGACGTTACAGGGACCGGGGAGCTGTTTTTT; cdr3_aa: CASSDVTGTGELFF
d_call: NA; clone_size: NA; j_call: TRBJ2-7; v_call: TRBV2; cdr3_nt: TGTGCCAGCATTGCGGTGGCAGGATACTACGAGCAGTACTTC; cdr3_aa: CASIAVAGYYEQYF
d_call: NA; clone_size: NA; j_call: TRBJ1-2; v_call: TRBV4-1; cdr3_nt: TGCGCCAGCAGCCAAGAAGGCTGGTCGGGGCAGGGTAATGGCTACACCTTC; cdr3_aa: CASSQEGWSGQGNGYTF
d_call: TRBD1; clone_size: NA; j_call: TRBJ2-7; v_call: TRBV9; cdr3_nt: TGTGCCAGCAGCGTAGGTGTCCTGGGACAGGGTTTCCCCTACGAGCAGTACTTC; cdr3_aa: CASSVGVLGQGFPYEQYF
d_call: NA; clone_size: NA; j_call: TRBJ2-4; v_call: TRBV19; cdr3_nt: TGTGCCAGTAGTATAATGGGGGAAGGGGAAAACATTCAGTACTTC; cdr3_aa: CASSIMGEGENIQYF
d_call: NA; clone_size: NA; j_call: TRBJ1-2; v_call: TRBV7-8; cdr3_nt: TGTGCCAGCAGCTTAGCGCTTGGAGGACACTTCTATGGCTACACCTTC; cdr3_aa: CASSLALGGHFYGYTF
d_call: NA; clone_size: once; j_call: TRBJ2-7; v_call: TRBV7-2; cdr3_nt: TGTGCCAGCAGCTCAGTGCGCTACGAGCAGTACTTC; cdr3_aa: CASSSVRYEQYF
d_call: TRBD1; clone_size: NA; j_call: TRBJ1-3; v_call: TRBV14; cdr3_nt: TGTGCCAGCAGCCAACACGACAGGGGGGGAAACACCATATATTTT; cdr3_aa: CASSQHDRGGNTIYF
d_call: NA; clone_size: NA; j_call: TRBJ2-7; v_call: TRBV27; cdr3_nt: TGTGCCAGCAGTTTGAGCGCACAGGGTGGGAGCTCCTACGAGCAGTACTTC; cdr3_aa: CASSLSAQGGSSYEQYF
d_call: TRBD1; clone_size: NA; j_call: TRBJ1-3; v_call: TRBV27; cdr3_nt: TGTGCCAGCAGTCCCGGACAGGGTCCCGGAAACACCATATATTTT; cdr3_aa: CASSPGQGPGNTIYF
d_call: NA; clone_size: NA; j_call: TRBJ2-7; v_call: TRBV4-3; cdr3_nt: TGCGCCAGCAGCCAAGATCATTCGTACAGGGTTGGAGTATACGAGCAGTACTTC; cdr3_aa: CASSQDHSYRVGVYEQYF
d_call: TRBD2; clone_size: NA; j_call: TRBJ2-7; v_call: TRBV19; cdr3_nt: TGTGCCAGTACCTCTACAGCGGGGGGCCTCTACGAGCAGTACTTC; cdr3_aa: CASTSTAGGLYEQYF
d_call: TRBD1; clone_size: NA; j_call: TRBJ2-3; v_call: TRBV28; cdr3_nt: TGTGCCAGCAGTCCGCGGGGGACAGGGGCGCTCACAGATACGCAGTATTTT; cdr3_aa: CASSPRGTGALTDTQYF
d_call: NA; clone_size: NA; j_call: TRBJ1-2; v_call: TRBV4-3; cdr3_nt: TGCGCCAGCAGCCCCAGAGGGGGGGCGGAATGGAGCTACACCTTC; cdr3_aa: CASSPRGGAEWSYTF
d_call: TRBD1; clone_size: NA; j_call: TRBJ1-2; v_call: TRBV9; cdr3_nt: TGTGCCAGCAGGCCTACCACAGGGGGCTATGGCTACACCTTC; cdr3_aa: CASRPTTGGYGYTF
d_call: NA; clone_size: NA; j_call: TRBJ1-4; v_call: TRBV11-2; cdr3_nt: TGTGCCAGCAGGCATGGGACTTCCAGGGAGCAAAAACTGTTTTTT; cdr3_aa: CASRHGTSREQKLFF